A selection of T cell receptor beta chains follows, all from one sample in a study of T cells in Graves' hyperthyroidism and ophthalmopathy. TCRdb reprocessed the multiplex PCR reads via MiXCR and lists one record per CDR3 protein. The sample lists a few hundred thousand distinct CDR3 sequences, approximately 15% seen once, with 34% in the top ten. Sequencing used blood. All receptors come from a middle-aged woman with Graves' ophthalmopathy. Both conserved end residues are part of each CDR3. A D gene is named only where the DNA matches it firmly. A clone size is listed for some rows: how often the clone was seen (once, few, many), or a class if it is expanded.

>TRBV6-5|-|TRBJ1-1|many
CASSYSEPGEEAFF
TGTGCCAGCAGTTACTCCGAGCCGGGGGAGGAAGCTTTCTTT
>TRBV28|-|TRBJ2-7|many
CASSFGPLTSSYEQYF
TGTGCCAGCAGTTTTGGGCCGCTTACTAGCTCCTACGAGCAGTACTTC
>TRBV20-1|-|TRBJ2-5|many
CSASRFLRRVRETQYF
TGCAGTGCTAGTCGGTTTCTTCGGAGGGTAAGGGAGACCCAGTACTTC
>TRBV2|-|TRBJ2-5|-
CASRRLWLQETQYF
TGTGCCAGCAGACGACTGTGGCTCCAAGAGACCCAGTACTTC
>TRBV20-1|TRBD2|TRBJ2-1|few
CSARDGSGRGDEQFF
TGCAGTGCTAGAGATGGGAGCGGGAGGGGGGATGAGCAGTTCTTC
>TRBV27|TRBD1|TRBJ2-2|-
CASSYIGTVNTGELFF
TGTGCCAGCAGCTACATCGGGACAGTTAACACCGGGGAGCTGTTTTTT
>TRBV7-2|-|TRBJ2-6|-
CASSPRHLSGANVLTF
TGTGCCAGCAGCCCCCGACACCTCTCTGGGGCCAACGTCCTGACTTTC
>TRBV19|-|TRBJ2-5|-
CASSMWQSQETQYF
TGTGCCAGTAGTATGTGGCAGAGCCAAGAGACCCAGTACTTC
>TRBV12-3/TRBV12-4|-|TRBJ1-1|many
CASSSGGLGTEAFF
TGTGCCAGCAGTAGCGGGGGGCTGGGAACTGAAGCTTTCTTT
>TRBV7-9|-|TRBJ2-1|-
CASSLSSVNEQFF
TGTGCCAGCAGCCTCTCTAGTGTCAATGAGCAGTTCTTC
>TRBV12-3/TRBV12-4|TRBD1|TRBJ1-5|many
CASKTGAVSNQPQHF
TGTGCCAGCAAAACAGGGGCCGTCAGCAATCAGCCCCAGCATTTT
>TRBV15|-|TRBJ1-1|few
CATQAGGQVGAFF
TGTGCCACCCAAGCGGGGGGTCAAGTGGGAGCTTTCTTT
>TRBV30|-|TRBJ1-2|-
CAWSVGGGGVYGYTF
TGTGCCTGGAGTGTGGGGGGTGGTGGGGTCTATGGCTACACCTTC
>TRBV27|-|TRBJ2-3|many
CASSLQGWTDTQYF
TGTGCCAGCAGTTTACAGGGTTGGACAGATACGCAGTATTTT
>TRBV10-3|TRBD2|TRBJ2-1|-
CAISDSGSGGYGEQFF
TGTGCCATCAGTGACTCGGGTAGCGGGGGTTATGGTGAGCAGTTCTTC
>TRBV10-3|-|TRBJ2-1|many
CAISESDEQFF
TGTGCCATCAGTGAGTCAGATGAGCAGTTCTTC
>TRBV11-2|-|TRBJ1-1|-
CASSLSGHSNTEAFF
TGTGCCAGCAGCTTATCTGGACACTCGAACACTGAAGCTTTCTTT
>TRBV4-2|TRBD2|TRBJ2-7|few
CASSLYLTSGSIFYEQYF
TGTGCCAGCAGCCTCTATTTAACTAGCGGGAGTATCTTCTACGAGCAGTACTTC
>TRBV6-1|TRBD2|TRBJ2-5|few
CASSPPGSGGKETQYF
TGTGCCAGCAGTCCCCCGGGTAGCGGGGGAAAAGAGACCCAGTACTTC
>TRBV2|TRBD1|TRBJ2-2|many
CASSEPRDRNTGELFF
TGTGCCAGCAGTGAACCCCGGGACAGGAACACCGGGGAGCTGTTTTTT
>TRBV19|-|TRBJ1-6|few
CASSVLTDNSPLHF
TGTGCCAGTAGTGTCTTGACAGATAATTCACCCCTCCACTTT
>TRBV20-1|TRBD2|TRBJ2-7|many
CSAGDRERGYYEQYF
TGCAGTGCTGGGGATAGGGAGCGGGGATACTACGAGCAGTACTTC
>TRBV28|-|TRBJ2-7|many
CASSQPDLGEQYF
TGTGCCAGCAGTCAACCGGACTTAGGGGAGCAGTACTTC
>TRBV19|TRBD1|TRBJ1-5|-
CASSIESRGRNQPQHF
TGTGCCAGTAGTATAGAGAGCAGGGGGCGAAATCAGCCCCAGCATTTT
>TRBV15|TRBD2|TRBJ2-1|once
CATSRLAGRTGYTEQFF
TGTGCCACCAGCAGACTCGCCGGGAGGACTGGATACACTGAGCAGTTCTTC
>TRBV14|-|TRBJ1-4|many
CASSQRLGGGEKLFF
TGTGCCAGCAGCCAACGCTTAGGTGGTGGGGAAAAACTGTTTTTT
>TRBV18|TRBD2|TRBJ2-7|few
CASSLSGTSEYEQYF
TGTGCCAGCTCTCTCTCCGGGACTAGCGAATACGAGCAGTACTTC
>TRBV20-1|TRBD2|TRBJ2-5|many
CSARDGGGAKETQYF
TGCAGTGCTAGAGATGGCGGGGGGGCCAAAGAGACCCAGTACTTC
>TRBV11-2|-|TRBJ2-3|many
CASSLGQPLTDTQYF
TGTGCCAGCAGCTTAGGACAGCCTCTCACAGATACGCAGTATTTT
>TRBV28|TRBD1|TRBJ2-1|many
CASSPEGTGNGDEQFF
TGTGCCAGCAGCCCTGAAGGGACAGGGAACGGAGATGAGCAGTTCTTC
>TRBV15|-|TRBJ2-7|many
CATTSGTEPYEQYF
TGTGCCACCACTTCAGGGACGGAACCCTACGAGCAGTACTTC
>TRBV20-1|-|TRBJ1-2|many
CSARDYTSGGRGYTF
TGCAGTGCTAGAGATTATACGTCGGGGGGCAGGGGCTACACCTTC
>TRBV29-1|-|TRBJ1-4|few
CSVAERTGYYEKLFF
TGCAGCGTTGCCGAGAGAACAGGATATTATGAAAAACTGTTTTTT
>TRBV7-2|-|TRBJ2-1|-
CASSSRDGEQFF
TGTGCCAGCAGCTCCCGGGACGGAGAGCAGTTCTTC
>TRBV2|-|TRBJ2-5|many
CATRWGQETQYF
TGTGCCACGAGATGGGGCCAAGAGACCCAGTACTTC
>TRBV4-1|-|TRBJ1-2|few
CASSQEETGKNTNYGYTF
TGCGCCAGCAGCCAAGAGGAAACAGGGAAAAATACTAACTATGGCTACACCTTC
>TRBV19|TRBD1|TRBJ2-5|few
CASSANRQGREYF
TGTGCCAGTAGTGCTAACCGACAGGGTCGGGAGTACTTC
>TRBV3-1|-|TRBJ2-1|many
CASSQRTGKNEQFF
TGTGCCAGCAGCCAAAGAACAGGGAAGAATGAGCAGTTCTTC
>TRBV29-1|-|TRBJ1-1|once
CSVRVGGNTEAFF
TGCAGCGTCAGGGTCGGGGGGAACACTGAAGCTTTCTTT
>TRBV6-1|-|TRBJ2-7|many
CASSESLTLTSEQYF
TGTGCCAGCAGTGAGAGTCTAACCCTTACTAGCGAGCAGTACTTC
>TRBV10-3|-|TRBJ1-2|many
CAISESLVYGYTF
TGTGCCATCAGTGAGTCCCTAGTTTATGGCTACACCTTC
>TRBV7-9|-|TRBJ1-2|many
CASSLAPGRLYGYTF
TGTGCCAGCAGCTTAGCTCCAGGACGACTCTATGGCTACACCTTC
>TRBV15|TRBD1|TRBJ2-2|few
CATSQDRGHTGELFF
TGTGCCACCAGCCAAGACAGGGGGCATACCGGGGAGCTGTTTTTT
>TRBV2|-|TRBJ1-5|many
CASSDGQPTRSYSNQPQHF
TGTGCCAGCAGTGATGGCCAGCCCACCAGATCTTATAGCAATCAGCCCCAGCATTTT
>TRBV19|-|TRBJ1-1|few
CASSKQGTGTEAFF
TGTGCCAGTAGTAAACAGGGTACGGGGACTGAAGCTTTCTTT
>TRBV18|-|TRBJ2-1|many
CASSPSRAYNEQFF
TGTGCCAGCTCACCGAGCAGGGCCTACAATGAGCAGTTCTTC
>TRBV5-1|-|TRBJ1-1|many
CASSLPTGKAFF
TGCGCCAGCAGCTTACCTACAGGGAAAGCTTTCTTT
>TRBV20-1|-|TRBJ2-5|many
CSARVSVLQETQYF
TGCAGTGCTAGAGTTAGCGTCCTACAAGAGACCCAGTACTTC
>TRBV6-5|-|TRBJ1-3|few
CASSYEGFLSGNTIYF
TGTGCCAGCAGTTACGAGGGGTTTCTGTCCGGAAACACCATATATTTT
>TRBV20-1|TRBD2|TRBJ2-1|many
CSARDPIAGVNLYNEQFF
TGCAGTGCTAGAGATCCGATAGCGGGCGTAAATTTATACAATGAGCAGTTCTTC
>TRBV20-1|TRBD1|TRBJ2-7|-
CSARDLRDRGYEQYF
TGCAGTGCTAGAGATCTTAGGGACAGGGGTTACGAGCAGTACTTC
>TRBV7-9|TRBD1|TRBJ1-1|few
CASSLETGGRSEAFF
TGTGCCAGCAGCTTAGAGACAGGGGGCAGGTCTGAAGCTTTCTTT
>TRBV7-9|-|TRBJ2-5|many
CASSSFVGETQYF
TGTGCCAGCAGCTCCTTCGTCGGTGAGACCCAGTACTTC
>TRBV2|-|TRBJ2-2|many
CASSEQGLTGELFF
TGTGCCAGCAGTGAACAGGGTTTGACCGGGGAGCTGTTTTTT
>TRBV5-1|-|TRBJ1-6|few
CASIIGPYSNSPLHF
TGCGCCAGCATTATAGGACCCTATTCGAATTCACCCCTCCACTTT
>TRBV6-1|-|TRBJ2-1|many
CASSPYLRSSYNEQFF
TGTGCCAGCAGTCCTTACCTGAGGAGCTCCTACAATGAGCAGTTCTTC
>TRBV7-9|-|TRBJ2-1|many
CASSTSLAYNEQFF
TGTGCCAGCAGCACCAGTCTAGCGTACAATGAGCAGTTCTTC
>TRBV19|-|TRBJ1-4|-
CASSLRGRGVFAEKLFF
TGTGCCAGCTCCCTTCGCGGCAGGGGAGTGTTTGCTGAAAAACTGTTTTTT
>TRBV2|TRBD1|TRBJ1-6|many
CASSWDSTNSPLHF
TGTGCCAGCAGCTGGGACAGTACAAATTCACCCCTCCACTTT